One and the same sample provided the 9 T cell receptor beta chains below, sequenced in a study of blood T cell repertoires in COVID-19. The repertoire was sequenced with immunoSEQ multiplex PCR; TCRdb's copy has only in-frame clones and lacks some. This table holds around 28,000 clones, 70% to 90% found once. Sequenced sample: peripheral blood. These receptors all come from a human donor in a cohort sampled during active COVID-19.

The gene calls are TRBV5-4 and TRBJ2-6, with TRBD2 as a possible D gene (6 bases). The germline CDR1 and CDR2 sequences are SGHNT and YYREEE (reference sequence). CDR3 length equals 17 residues. Trimming removed 4 bases from V and 2 bases from J, with 16 bases in between. Here the CDR3 reads CASSLMAGSTGANVLTF. The CDR3 DNA reads TGTGCCAGCAGCCTAATGGCGGGGAGTACTGGGGCCAACGTCCTGACTTTC.

This chain connects TRBV5-4 to TRBJ1-2; D unresolved. The CDR3 has 15 amino acids. Trimming stripped 0 bases from V and 1 base from J, with 10 bases between. CDR1 is SGHNT and CDR2 is YYREEE in the germline V gene (reference sequence). Written as DNA, the CDR3 is TGTGCCAGCAGCTTGGAGAGCGTTGGTAACTATGGCTACACCTTC. It is translated as CASSLESVGNYGYTF.

The J gene is TRBJ1-6, the V gene TRBV4-1, with TRBD1 matching 9 bases. Germline CDR1 reads MGHRA; CDR2 reads YSYEKL. The CDR3 length is 16 residues. V trimming: 0 bases; J trimming: 7 bases; junction bases outside the gene matches: 4. CDR3 in DNA: TGCGCCAGCAGCCAAGAACGAGGGACAGGGAATTCACCCCTCCACTTT. This gives the protein CASSQERGTGNSPLHF.

The V and J genes are TRBV19 and TRBJ2-3, with a possible D match to TRBD2 (6 bases). This CDR3 region has 14 residues. Germline assignment: CDR1 LNHDA and CDR2 SQIVND (reference sequence). Trimming removed 5 bases from V and 1 base from J, with 10 bases in between. The CDR3 is CASSPGEGTDTQYF. The CDR3 coding sequence is TGTGCCAGTAGTCCTGGGGAGGGCACAGATACGCAGTATTTT.

The chain uses TRBV5-6 and TRBJ2-7, with TRBD1 matching 7 bases. Trimming removed 6 bases from V and 3 bases from J; junction bases left unmatched: 9. This CDR3 contains 14 residues. Germline V gene data show CDR1 as SGHDT and CDR2 as YYEEEE. CDR3 protein: CASTIRDRYYEQYF. The CDR3 coding sequence is TGTGCCAGCACGATCCGGGACAGATACTACGAGCAGTACTTC.

The DNA for the CDR3 is TGCAGTGCTGGTGGGGAGTACTATAATGAAAAACTGTTTTTT. Encoded protein: CSAGGEYYNEKLFF. The chain recombines TRBV20-1 with TRBJ1-4; no clear D gene. Germline CDR1 reads DFQATT; CDR2 reads SNEGSKA (reference sequence). The CDR3 has 14 residues. The V gene lost 5 bases and the J gene lost 4 bases, with 14 bases spanning the gap.

This chain connects TRBV5-1 to TRBJ1-6, with 9 bases that match TRBD1. V was clipped by 6 bases and J by 7 bases; unmatched bases: 8. CDR1 is SGHRS, CDR2 YFSETQ, per germline. This CDR3 spans 15 amino acids. CDR3 in DNA: TGCGCCAGCACCCTACTAGGGACAGGGAATTCACCCCTCCACTTT. It encodes CASTLLGTGNSPLHF.

This chain links TRBV7-2 with TRBJ2-3; perhaps TRBD2 as D (6 bases). Germline lookup yields CDR1 SGHTA and CDR2 FQGNSA. Trimming stripped 4 bases from V and 2 bases from J, with 10 bases between. The CDR3 runs to 14 residues. CDR3 residues: CASSWRGPTDTQYF. The CDR3 DNA reads as TGTGCCAGCAGCTGGCGGGGACCCACAGATACGCAGTATTTT.

The J gene is TRBJ2-5, the V gene TRBV4-1, with TRBD2 matching over 9 bases. The CDR3 totals 19 residues. The V gene end was trimmed by 2 bases and the J gene end by 4 bases; junction bases not matched to a gene: 17. Germline V gene data show CDR1 as MGHRA and CDR2 as YSYEKL. The CDR3 sequence is CASSQLLTSGYGGGETQYF. CDR3 DNA sequence: TGCGCCAGCAGCCAACTTCTGACTAGCGGATATGGCGGGGGAGAGACCCAGTACTTC.